The present T cell receptor beta chain was sequenced within a study of glioma-infiltrating T cells after dendritic cell vaccination. Overall study context: Glioblastoma patients came from Phase I and II dendritic cell vaccination trials. General study results and limits: Higher TCR clonality did not directly relate to longer survival.

Using immunoSEQ multiplex PCR, the repertoire was profiled, and TCRdb retains in-frame clones only, with some absent. The sample holds some 70,000 clones, around 86% seen once. As for this clone: Its antigen is as yet unknown.

Patients had residual fresh-frozen tumor tissue and more than two years of survival data. CDR1 and CDR2 (germline): LNHNV, YYDKDF (reference sequence). This CDR3 spans 16 amino acids. Trimming at V came to 2 bases and at J to 2 bases, leaving 7 bases not matched to a gene. The chain is built from TRBV15 and TRBJ2-3, with 7 bases aligning to TRBD1. The receptor was isolated from a human donor with glioblastoma. Here the sequenced sample was blood, taken before dendritic cell vaccination. CDR3 region: CATSRSRDRLTDTQYF. The CDR3 nucleotides are TGTGCCACCAGCAGATCCCGGGACAGACTCACAGATACGCAGTATTTT.